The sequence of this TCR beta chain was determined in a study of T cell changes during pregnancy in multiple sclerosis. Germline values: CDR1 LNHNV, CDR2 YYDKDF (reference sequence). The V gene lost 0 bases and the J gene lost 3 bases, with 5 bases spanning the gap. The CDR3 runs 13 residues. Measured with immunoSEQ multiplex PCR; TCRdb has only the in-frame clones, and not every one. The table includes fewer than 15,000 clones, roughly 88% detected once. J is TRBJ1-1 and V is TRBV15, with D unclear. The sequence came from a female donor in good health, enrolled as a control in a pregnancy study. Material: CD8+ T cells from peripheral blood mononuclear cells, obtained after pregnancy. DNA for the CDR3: TGTGCCACCAGCAGAGAACGGTACACTGAAGCTTTCTTT. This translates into CATSRERYTEAFF.